The 10 T cell receptor beta chains reported below all come from one sample, sequenced in a study of early T cells in non-severe SARS-CoV-2 infection. TCRdb analysed the 5' RACE reads with MiXCR anew, one entry per CDR3 protein. The sample records more than 25,000 distinct CDR3 sequences, 2.9% being singletons. Sequenced: whole blood. These TCRs come from an adult who was a healthcare worker with PCR-confirmed SARS-CoV-2 infection or an uninfected control (not recorded which).

This clonotype was detected a few times. V gene TRBV5-1 combines with J gene TRBJ2-5, with a weak D call TRBD1 (6 bases). The CDR3 runs to 14 residues. Germline CDR1 is SGHRS and CDR2 is YFSETQ. V was cut by 1 base and J by 2 bases, with 9 bases left in between. CDR3 sequence reads: CASSLTGTQETQYF. CDR3 DNA sequence: TGCGCCAGCAGCTTGACAGGGACGCAAGAGACCCAGTACTTC.

Ten or more counts support this clonotype. J is TRBJ1-1 and V is TRBV3-1; D is uncertain. The CDR3 consists of 14 residues. V was clipped by 4 bases and J by 8 bases, with 17 bases between them. CDR1 is LGHDT and CDR2 is YNNKEL in the germline V gene (reference sequence). CDR3 loop: CASSPTFEDSEAFF. DNA of the CDR3: TGTGCCAGCAGCCCGACCTTTGAGGATTCCGAAGCTTTCTTT.

This clonotype came up many times. This chain joins TRBV29-1 and TRBJ2-5, with TRBD1 identical over 11 bases. The CDR3 extends over 17 amino acids. Germline CDR1 and CDR2: SQVTM and ANQGSEA. Germline trimming cut 5 bases from V and 2 bases from J; bases unmatched to any gene: 13. The CDR3 DNA reads as TGCAGCGTTCGGAGGACAGGGGGCGAAATAAGACAAGAGACCCAGTACTTC. It specifies CSVRRTGGEIRQETQYF.

This clonotype was counted ten times or more. The gene calls are TRBV9 and TRBJ1-4; TRBD1 agrees at 10 bases. Looked up from germline, CDR1 is SGDLS and CDR2 is YYNGEE. The V gene end was trimmed by 5 bases and the J gene end by 4 bases; junction bases not matched to a gene: 8. The CDR3 sequence is 16 residues long. In DNA form, the CDR3 reads TGTGCCAGCAGTCGAGGGACAGGGGTTGATAATGAAAAACTGTTTTTT. Encoded protein: CASSRGTGVDNEKLFF.

Within the sample, this clonotype is medium-sized. The chain links TRBV12-2 to TRBJ2-3; TRBD2 was called by the table and not checked on the DNA. TRBV12-2 is assigned pseudogene status. The CDR3 sequence is 18 residues long. The CDR3 DNA reads as TGTGCAAGTCGCGTCCGACTACTAGCGGGAACCAGCACAGATACGCAGTATTTT. The encoded protein is CASRVRLLAGTSTDTQYF.

This clonotype was counted many times. The V gene is TRBV5-1, the J gene TRBJ2-3; 7 bases are a match to TRBD2. With 2 bases clipped from V and 0 bases from J, the junction kept 6 bases outside the gene matches. CDR3 length equals 16 residues. Germline CDR1 is SGHRS and CDR2 is YFSETQ. CDR3 nucleotides: TGCGCCAGCAGCTTTACGGGGGGTCCTAGCACAGATACGCAGTATTTT. This gives the protein CASSFTGGPSTDTQYF.

This clonotype appeared many times. The rearrangement links TRBV20-1 to TRBJ1-2, with a possible D match to TRBD1 (5 bases). The CDR3 loop spans 14 amino acids. The ends were cut back, 6 bases at V and 0 bases at J, with 14 bases in the middle. Germline CDR1 and CDR2: DFQATT and SNEGSKA (reference sequence). The CDR3 loop reads CSANRQRANYGYTF. The CDR3, as DNA: TGCAGTGCAAACCGACAGAGGGCTAACTATGGCTACACCTTC.

This clonotype was recorded at least ten times. V gene TRBV6-1 combines with J gene TRBJ1-5; perhaps TRBD1 as D (5 bases). Trimming cost V 6 bases and J 2 bases, with 14 bases left between them. Germline V gene data show CDR1 as MNHNS and CDR2 as SASEGT. The CDR3 is 15 amino acids. The CDR3 spells CASRTVGGGNQPQHF. CDR3 nucleotides: TGTGCCAGCAGGACCGTCGGAGGGGGCAATCAGCCCCAGCATTTT.

This clonotype showed up many times. The J gene is TRBJ1-6, the V gene TRBV11-2, with TRBD1 identical over 7 bases. Germline V gene data show CDR1 as SGHAT and CDR2 as FQNNGV. The CDR3 contains 14 residues. V lost 8 bases and J lost 7; bases outside the gene matches: 8. Here the CDR3 reads CASQGQKSNSPLHF. CDR3 nucleotide sequence: TGTGCCAGCCAGGGACAGAAGAGCAATTCACCCCTCCACTTT.

This clonotype was counted many times. The gene calls are TRBV6-1 and TRBJ2-3; TRBD2 aligns across 10 bases. Looked up from germline, CDR1 is MNHNS and CDR2 is SASEGT. This CDR3 spans 15 amino acids. V lost 4 bases and J lost 4; bases outside the gene matches: 5. The CDR3 loop is CASSVASGGPDTQYF. CDR3 DNA sequence: TGTGCCAGCAGTGTCGCTAGCGGGGGTCCAGATACGCAGTATTTT.